This TCR beta chain was recorded in a study of CD8 T cells in ankylosing spondylitis. Study findings and constraints: Several of the motif variants were reported before in synovial fluid and blood from reactive arthritis. A TCR beta motif made of roughly eight highly homologous variants seemed typical of ankylosing spondylitis blood.

A few counts support this clonotype. Its target is not known. Germline CDR1 reads DFQATT; CDR2 reads SNEGSKA (reference sequence). The CDR3 has 15 amino acids. V lost 4 bases to trimming and J lost 4 bases; unmatched junction nucleotides: 12. As the method for making TCR beta libraries, quantitative 5'-RACE with molecular barcodes was used. TCRdb processed the 5' RACE reads anew with MiXCR; each CDR3 protein has one entry. The table includes around 440,000 distinct CDR3 sequences, 17% detected once. This receptor was identified in a male donor with ankylosing spondylitis. This chain uses TRBV20-1 with TRBJ2-7, with 8 bases that match TRBD1. The sample comprised blood, either unsorted or a sorted T cell fraction (not recorded which). The CDR3 region is CSANPGQGSQYEQYF. In DNA, the CDR3 is TGCAGTGCTAACCCTGGACAGGGAAGTCAATACGAGCAGTACTTC.